The TCR beta chain under discussion was sequenced for a study of B cell selection in AIRE deficiency. The sorted conventional CD4 T cells were gated as CD4+CD127+. Germline CDR1 is SGHDN and CDR2 is FVKESK. This CDR3 comprises 16 residues. V shed 2 bases and J 1 base; nucleotides not matched to a gene: 6. Produced via immunoSEQ multiplex PCR; TCRdb's table is partial and in-frame only. The table shows fewer than 30,000 clones, with about 96% occurring only once. Sequencing used conventional CD4+ T cells sorted from PBMCs. The V gene is TRBV14, the J gene TRBJ2-3; 7 bases map to TRBD2. The clonotype originates from a human donor with AIRE deficiency. The CDR3 sequence: CASSQSRGVGTDTQYF. CDR3 nucleotides: TGTGCCAGCAGCCAATCTCGGGGGGTTGGCACAGATACGCAGTATTTT.